These 32 T cell receptor beta chains were sequenced from one sample in a study of cytomegalovirus exposure and HLA in healthy donors. The study ran its PCR with 60 Vbeta and 13 Jbeta primers. Produced via immunoSEQ multiplex PCR; TCRdb's table is partial and in-frame only. This table holds over 85,000 clones, roughly 79% found once. Sample: PBMCs. The receptors were gathered from a man aged 25 to 45 in good health and CMV-seronegative.

The chain employs TRBV6-1 and TRBJ1-2; 9 bases line up with TRBD1. This CDR3 is 13 amino acids long. The germline gives CDR1 MNHNS, CDR2 SASEGT. J lost 8 bases, V lost 6 bases, and 7 bases had no gene match. The CDR3 nucleotides are TGTGCCAGCAGCAGACAGGGGGGTATAGGCTACACCTTC. It is translated as CASSRQGGIGYTF.

The J gene is TRBJ1-1, the V gene TRBV7-9; 7 positions agree with TRBD1. Trimming cost V 7 bases and J 0 bases; bases outside gene matches: 5. This CDR3 region has 14 residues. Germline values: CDR1 SEHNR, CDR2 FQNEAQ (reference sequence). CDR3 amino acids: CASTTGAMNTEAFF. CDR3 DNA sequence: TGTGCCAGCACCACAGGGGCGATGAACACTGAAGCTTTCTTT.

The chain has TRBV5-5 and TRBJ2-7; 10 bases agree with TRBD1. J was trimmed by 4 bases and V by 1 base; bases with no gene match: 8. The CDR3 has 16 amino acids. Germline V lookup: CDR1 SGHKS, CDR2 YYEKEE (reference sequence). CDR3 coding DNA: TGTGCCAGCAGCTTGTGGTCCGACAGGGGGCTTTACGAGCAGTACTTC. Translation gives CASSLWSDRGLYEQYF. Variable domain in full (rest from reference TRBV5-5 and TRBJ2-7): DAGVTQSPTHLIKTRGQQVTLRCSPISGHKSVSWYQQVLGQGPQFIFQYYEKEERGRGNFPDRFSARQFPNYSSELNVNALLLGDSALYLCASSLWSDRGLYEQYFGPGTRLTVT.

The chain employs TRBV2 and TRBJ2-3; 11 nucleotides line up with TRBD2. The CDR3 covers 14 residues. Germline assignment: CDR1 SNHLY and CDR2 FYNNEI. Trimming at V came to 9 bases and at J to 0 bases, leaving 2 bases not matched to a gene. The chain's CDR3 is CASSSGGSTDTQYF. The CDR3, as DNA: TGTGCCAGTTCTAGCGGGGGGAGCACAGATACGCAGTATTTT.

The chain combines TRBV6-6 with TRBJ2-5; TRBD2 is a possible D gene (5 bases). Germline loops: CDR1 MNHNY, CDR2 SVGAGI (reference sequence). V lost 4 bases and J 4 bases, leaving 13 bases between the germline ends. The CDR3 sequence is 14 residues long. The CDR3 here is CASSSHEGSETQYF. The CDR3 DNA sequence: TGTGCCAGCAGTTCCCATGAGGGATCAGAGACCCAGTACTTC.

The CDR3 nucleotides read TGTGCCAGCAGTTTGTCAGGGCGACTCTACGAGCAGTACTTC. Amino acids: CASSLSGRLYEQYF. The V gene is TRBV27, the J gene TRBJ2-7; D possibly corresponds to TRBD1 (5 bases). The CDR3 contains 14 residues. Germline V gene data show CDR1 as MNHEY and CDR2 as SMNVEV (reference sequence). V gave up 3 bases and J gave up 3 bases, with 12 bases separating them.

The chain links TRBV6-5 to TRBJ2-5; 10 bases map to TRBD1. This CDR3 is 15 amino acids long. The germline V gene encodes CDR1 MNHEY and CDR2 SVGAGI. V lost 2 bases, J lost 1 base, and 1 base stayed unmatched. The CDR3 here is CASSYRTGGQETQYF. The CDR3, as DNA: TGTGCCAGCAGTTACAGGACAGGGGGCCAAGAGACCCAGTACTTC.

The chain is built from TRBV12-5 and TRBJ1-2; 7 positions agree with TRBD1. CDR3 length: 15 residues. From germline, CDR1 is LGHNT and CDR2 FRNRAP. The junction had 13 bases not matched to a gene; V was cut back by 6 bases and J by 6 bases. CDR3 DNA sequence: TGTGCTAGTGGAACTGACAGGGTCAAAATGCATGGCTACACCTTC. It is translated as CASGTDRVKMHGYTF.

This chain links TRBV2 with TRBJ1-2; 10 nucleotides align to TRBD1. The CDR3 consists of 15 residues. With 5 bases clipped from V and 2 bases from J, the junction kept 5 bases outside the gene matches. CDR1 and CDR2 from the germline V gene are SNHLY and FYNNEI. CDR3 nucleotides: TGTGCCAGCAGTCCTTGGGGACAGGGGAACTATGGCTACACCTTC. Amino acid sequence: CASSPWGQGNYGYTF. The full variable domain, in which reference TRBV2 and TRBJ1-2 provide the parts outside the CDR3, is EPEVTQTPSHQVTQMGQEVILRCVPISNHLYFYWYRQILGQKVEFLVSFYNNEISEKSEIFDDQFSVERPDGSNFTLKIRSTKLEDSAMYFCASSPWGQGNYGYTFGSGTRLTVV.

The V gene is TRBV5-1, the J gene TRBJ1-4, with D possibly TRBD1 on 5 matching bases. Trimming removed 4 bases at V and 6 bases at J, with 16 bases between. The CDR3 spans 15 residues. CDR1 SGHRS and CDR2 YFSETQ come from the germline V gene. Here the CDR3 reads CASSIQGLLHEKLFF. The CDR3 DNA reads as TGCGCCAGCAGCATCCAGGGTCTATTACATGAAAAACTGTTTTTT.

This clone was seen more than once but under ten times. This chain uses TRBV13 with TRBJ1-4; D remains ambiguous. Germline CDR1 PRHDT, CDR2 FYEKMQ (reference sequence). Trimming pared 4 bases from V and 8 bases from J, leaving 17 bases between. The CDR3 contains 15 residues. CDR3 amino acids: CASSSRAQPREKLFF. The CDR3 DNA reads as TGTGCCAGCAGCTCGCGGGCGCAACCCAGGGAAAAACTGTTTTTT.

The chain links TRBV6-8 to TRBJ1-6, with 7 bases aligning to TRBD1. The CDR3 is made up of 15 amino acids. Germline V gene lookup returns CDR1 MNHGY and CDR2 SAAAGT. V gave up 3 bases and J gave up 9 bases; unmatched junction bases: 8. In DNA form, the CDR3 reads TGTGCCAGCAGTTATCGACAGGGAAAGGGTTCACCCCTCCACTTT. Translation gives CASSYRQGKGSPLHF.

The chain combines TRBV7-2 with TRBJ1-3; a weak D match, TRBD1 (5 bases). The CDR3 covers 14 residues. Trimming stripped 4 bases from V and 8 bases from J, with 15 bases between. Germline CDR1 is SGHTA and CDR2 is FQGNSA. The CDR3 here is CASSYTGIRDTIYF. DNA of the CDR3: TGTGCCAGCAGCTATACAGGAATTCGTGACACCATATATTTT.

Here the CDR3 DNA reads TGTGCCAGCAGTAGAAACCGGGACAGGGGCTCTAGGTCACCCCTCCACTTT. It is translated as CASSRNRDRGSRSPLHF. V usage is TRBV27 and J usage is TRBJ1-6; 10 bases map to TRBD1. From germline, CDR1 is MNHEY and CDR2 SMNVEV (reference sequence). The CDR3 sequence is 17 residues long. The ends lost 5 bases at V and 10 bases at J; junction bases unmatched: 14.

The chain joins TRBV14 to TRBJ1-2, with 7 nucleotides matching TRBD1. The J segment lost 8 bases and the V segment lost 1 base, leaving 16 bases of the junction unmatched. CDR1 and CDR2 (germline): SGHDN, FVKESK. This CDR3 has 17 amino acids. The chain's CDR3 is CASSQVQYRGLPGGYTF. Written as DNA, the CDR3 is TGTGCCAGCAGCCAAGTGCAATACAGGGGTTTGCCTGGAGGCTACACCTTC.

This chain links TRBV5-1 with TRBJ2-7, with D possibly TRBD1 on 6 matching bases. The CDR3 sequence is 14 residues long. V was shortened by 6 bases and J by 7 bases, with 20 bases between the two germline ends. Per germline, CDR1 SGHRS and CDR2 YFSETQ. The CDR3 is CASTPLNSRGEQYF. The CDR3 DNA reads TGCGCCAGCACTCCCCTGAACAGTAGGGGGGAGCAGTACTTC.

This chain joins TRBV7-6 and TRBJ2-3, with 14 bases identical to TRBD2. The germline V gene has CDR1 SGHVS and CDR2 FNYEAQ. This CDR3 is 19 amino acids long. V was pared by 5 bases and J by 3 bases, with 13 bases of the junction left unmatched. As DNA, the CDR3 is TGTGCCAGCAGCCACGCCGGTAGGACTAGCGGGAGGTCGACAGATACGCAGTATTTT. Protein product: CASSHAGRTSGRSTDTQYF.

The chain carries TRBV18 and TRBJ1-5; 10 bases fit TRBD1. CDR3 length equals 18 residues. In germline, CDR1 is KGHSH, CDR2 LQKENI. V lost 0 bases, J lost 4 bases, and 9 bases stayed unmatched. The CDR3 coding sequence is TGTGCCAGCTCACCACCTCGTGGCGGACAGGGGGGGAATCAGCCCCAGCATTTT. Its protein is CASSPPRGGQGGNQPQHF.

The chain is built from TRBV5-4 and TRBJ2-3; TRBD2 is a possible D gene (6 bases). The CDR3 length is 15 residues. Trimming took off 0 bases at V and 3 bases at J, with 11 bases between the two ends. Germline CDR1 SGHNT, CDR2 YYREEE (reference sequence). The CDR3 nucleotides are TGTGCCAGCAGCTTGGAGGGACGGGGGACAGATACGCAGTATTTT. Residues: CASSLEGRGTDTQYF.

The chain couples TRBV6-1 to TRBJ2-1; 8 positions agree with TRBD2. V lost 10 bases, J lost 1 base, and 9 bases stayed unmatched. Germline V gene data show CDR1 as MNHNS and CDR2 as SASEGT. The length of the CDR3 is 15 residues. The CDR3 spells CAITPGGPSYNEQFF. CDR3 coding DNA: TGTGCCATTACCCCGGGAGGGCCTTCCTACAATGAGCAGTTCTTC.

The CDR3 nucleotides are TGTGCCAGCATTTTTAACAGTAACTATGGCTACACCTTC. Encoded protein: CASIFNSNYGYTF. V and J are TRBV6-1 and TRBJ1-2; D gene uncertain. V lost 7 bases to trimming and J lost 1 base, with 10 bases between them. This CDR3 has 13 residues. Germline assignment: CDR1 MNHNS and CDR2 SASEGT.

This chain connects TRBV10-3 to TRBJ1-6; maybe TRBD1 (6 bases). Germline V gives CDR1 ENHRY, CDR2 SYGVKD. The ends were cut back, 9 bases at V and 7 bases at J, with 13 bases in the middle. This CDR3 is built from 13 residues. The CDR3 region has the DNA TGTGCCATTTCGGAGCAGGGGAATTCACCCCTCCACTTT. The encoded protein is CAISEQGNSPLHF.

This sequence joins TRBV7-2 and TRBJ2-7; possible D gene TRBD1, 6 bases. The germline CDR1 and CDR2 sequences are SGHTA and FQGNSA. The CDR3 is 14 residues long. V lost 3 bases and J lost 2, with 11 bases in between. CDR3 loop: CASSFPGEAYEQYF. In DNA form, the CDR3 reads TGTGCCAGCAGCTTTCCAGGGGAAGCCTACGAGCAGTACTTC.

In DNA, the CDR3 is TGTGCCAGCCAACCCACAGGGAAGGGTCAGCCCCAGCATTTT. Residues: CASQPTGKGQPQHF. The genes are TRBV2 and TRBJ1-5; D perhaps matches TRBD1 (6 bases). The CDR3 has 14 residues. Between the trimmed V and J ends, which lost 8 bases and 6 bases, there was a span of 17 bases. Germline V gives CDR1 SNHLY, CDR2 FYNNEI. The variable domain in full, completed from reference TRBV2 and TRBJ1-5, reads EPEVTQTPSHQVTQMGQEVILRCVPISNHLYFYWYRQILGQKVEFLVSFYNNEISEKSEIFDDQFSVERPDGSNFTLKIRSTKLEDSAMYFCASQPTGKGQPQHFGDGTRLSIL.

The chain is built from TRBV6-5 and TRBJ1-3, with D tentatively TRBD1 (6 bases). The CDR3 extends over 15 amino acids. Germline assignment: CDR1 MNHEY and CDR2 SVGAGI. The ends were cut back, 6 bases at V and 0 bases at J, with 12 bases in the middle. The DNA for the CDR3 is TGTGCCAGCAGCTCCGACAGGCACTCTGGAAACACCATATATTTT. It codes for CASSSDRHSGNTIYF.

J is TRBJ1-3 and V is TRBV29-1, with no clear D. Germline CDR1 SQVTM, CDR2 ANQGSEA. This CDR3 has 14 residues. V was trimmed by 3 bases and J by 0 bases, leaving 9 bases between them. The CDR3 reads CSVDPLASGNTIYF. CDR3 nucleotides: TGCAGCGTTGATCCTTTAGCCTCTGGAAACACCATATATTTT.

The chain recombines TRBV4-3 with TRBJ1-1, with unresolved D. Germline CDR1 LGHNA, CDR2 YSLEER. V dropped 0 bases and J dropped 1 base, with 12 bases sitting between them. CDR3 size: 16 residues. In DNA form, the CDR3 reads TGCGCCAGCAGCCAAGATCGTGCAGCGCAGAACACTGAAGCTTTCTTT. This gives the protein CASSQDRAAQNTEAFF.

V is TRBV25-1 and J is TRBJ2-5; 7 nucleotides align to TRBD1. Germline V lookup: CDR1 MGHDK, CDR2 SYGVNS. The CDR3 spans 13 residues. V dropped 7 bases and J dropped 4; count of bases not matched to a gene: 6. The CDR3 is CASTPGGGETQYF. The CDR3 bases are TGTGCCAGCACCCCAGGGGGTGGAGAGACCCAGTACTTC.

The V call is TRBV7-8, the J call TRBJ1-5; D gene uncertain. The length of the CDR3 is 14 residues. Germline CDR1 SGHVS, CDR2 FQNEAQ. Trimming removed 1 base at V and 5 bases at J, with 9 bases between. CDR3 protein: CASSLVGGDQPQHF. CDR3 sequence (DNA): TGTGCCAGCAGCTTAGTAGGCGGAGATCAGCCCCAGCATTTT.

This chain uses TRBV5-1 with TRBJ1-1; the D gene is possibly TRBD1 (6 bases). The CDR3 length is 18 residues. Per germline, CDR1 SGHRS and CDR2 YFSETQ. The V end lost 0 bases, the J end lost 1 base, and 19 bases lay between the germline ends. CDR3 in amino acids: CASSLVVTTGWKNTEAFF. As DNA, the CDR3 is TGCGCCAGCAGCTTGGTAGTGACTACAGGGTGGAAGAACACTGAAGCTTTCTTT. The full variable domain, its missing parts supplied by reference TRBV5-1 and TRBJ1-1, is KAGVTQTPRYLIKTRGQQVTLSCSPISGHRSVSWYQQTPGQGLQFLFEYFSETQRNKGNFPGRFSGRQFSNSRSEMNVSTLELGDSALYLCASSLVVTTGWKNTEAFFGQGTRLTVV.

The chain recombines TRBV10-3 with TRBJ2-7, with D maybe TRBD2 (5 bases). Germline V gives CDR1 ENHRY, CDR2 SYGVKD. There are 14 residues in the CDR3. The V gene lost 7 bases and the J gene lost 5 bases, with 18 bases spanning the gap. DNA of the CDR3: TGTGCCATCATGACGGACGGGATTGGCGACGAGCAGTACTTC. Translating it yields CAIMTDGIGDEQYF.

This rearrangement joins TRBV15 to TRBJ2-2, with D maybe TRBD1 (5 bases). Trimming stripped 9 bases from V and 1 base from J, with 15 bases between. The length of the CDR3 is 15 residues. Germline CDR1 is LNHNV and CDR2 is YYDKDF (reference sequence). CDR3 sequence reads: CATKRGTGNTGELFF. DNA of the CDR3: TGTGCCACGAAAAGGGGAACAGGGAACACCGGGGAGCTGTTTTTT.